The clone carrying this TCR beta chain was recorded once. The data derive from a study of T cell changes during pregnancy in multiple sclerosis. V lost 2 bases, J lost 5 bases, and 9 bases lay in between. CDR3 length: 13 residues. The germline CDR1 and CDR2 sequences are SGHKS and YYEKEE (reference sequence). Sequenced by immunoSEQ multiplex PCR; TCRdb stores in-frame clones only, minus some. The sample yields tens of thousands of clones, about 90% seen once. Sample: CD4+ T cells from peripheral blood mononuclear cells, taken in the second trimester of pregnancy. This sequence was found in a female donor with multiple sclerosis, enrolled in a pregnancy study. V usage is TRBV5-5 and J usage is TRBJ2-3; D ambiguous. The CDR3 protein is CASSFTGRDTQYF. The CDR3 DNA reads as TGTGCCAGCAGCTTTACCGGTAGAGATACGCAGTATTTT.